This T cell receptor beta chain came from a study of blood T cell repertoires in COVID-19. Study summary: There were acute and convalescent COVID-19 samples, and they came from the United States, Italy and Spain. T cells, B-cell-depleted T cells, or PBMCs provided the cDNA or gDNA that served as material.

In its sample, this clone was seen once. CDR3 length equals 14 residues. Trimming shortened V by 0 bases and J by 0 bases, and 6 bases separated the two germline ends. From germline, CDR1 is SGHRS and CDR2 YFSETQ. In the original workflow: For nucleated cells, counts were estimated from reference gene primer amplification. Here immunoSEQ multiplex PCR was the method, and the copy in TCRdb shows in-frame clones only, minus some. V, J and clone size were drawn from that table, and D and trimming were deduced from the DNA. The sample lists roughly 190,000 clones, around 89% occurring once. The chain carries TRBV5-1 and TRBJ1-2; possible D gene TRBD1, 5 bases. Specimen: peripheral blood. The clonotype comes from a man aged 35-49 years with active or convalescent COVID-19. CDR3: CASSLGGTNYGYTF. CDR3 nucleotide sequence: TGCGCCAGCAGCTTGGGGGGCACTAACTATGGCTACACCTTC. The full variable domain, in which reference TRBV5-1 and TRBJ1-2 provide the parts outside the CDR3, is KAGVTQTPRYLIKTRGQQVTLSCSPISGHRSVSWYQQTPGQGLQFLFEYFSETQRNKGNFPGRFSGRQFSNSRSEMNVSTLELGDSALYLCASSLGGTNYGYTFGSGTRLTVV.